This T cell receptor (beta chain) comes out of a study of blood T cell repertoires in COVID-19. Generated by immunoSEQ multiplex PCR, the TCRdb table keeps only in-frame clones and is missing some. The sample lists 300,000 to 400,000 clones; 85% to 95% were seen once. The CDR3 has 15 amino acids. CDR1 and CDR2 from the germline V gene are SGHRS and YFSETQ. The ends were cut back, 1 base at V and 2 bases at J, with 11 bases in the middle. With regard to this clone: Other nucleotide sequences from this sample produce the same CDR3.

The TCR sequence derives from a woman aged 25-40 years who had been exposed to COVID-19. The chain recombines TRBV5-1 with TRBJ2-3; tentatively, D is TRBD2 (6 bases). Specimen: PBMCs or T cells enriched from blood (not recorded which). CDR3 in amino acids: CASSLLGGDTDTQYF. For the CDR3, the DNA is TGCGCCAGCAGCTTGTTGGGCGGGGACACAGATACGCAGTATTTT.